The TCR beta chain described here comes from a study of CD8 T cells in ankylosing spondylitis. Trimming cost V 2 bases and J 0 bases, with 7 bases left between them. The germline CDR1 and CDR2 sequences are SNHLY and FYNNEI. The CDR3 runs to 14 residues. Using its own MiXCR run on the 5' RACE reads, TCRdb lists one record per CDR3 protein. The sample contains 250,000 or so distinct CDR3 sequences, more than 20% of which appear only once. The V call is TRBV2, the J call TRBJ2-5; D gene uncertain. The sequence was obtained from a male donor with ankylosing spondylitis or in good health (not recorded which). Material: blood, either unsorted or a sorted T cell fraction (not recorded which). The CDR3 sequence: CASSESEYQETQYF. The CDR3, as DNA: TGTGCCAGCAGTGAATCGGAGTACCAAGAGACCCAGTACTTC.